What follows is one T cell receptor beta chain and its context. The data were obtained in a study of cytomegalovirus exposure and HLA in healthy donors. Germline V gene sequence: CDR1 LNHDA, CDR2 SQIVND (reference sequence). V lost 4 bases and J 3 bases, leaving 13 bases between the germline ends. This CDR3 spans 15 amino acids. It was with 60 Vbeta and 13 Jbeta primers that the PCR ran. Data came from immunoSEQ multiplex PCR; TCRdb stores just in-frame clones and leaves some out. The sample features 100,000 to 150,000 clones, with 1.5% to 2% in its top ten. The chain joins TRBV19 to TRBJ2-4, with D perhaps TRBD1 (5 bases). The source of this sequence is a man aged 18-30 years in good health and CMV-seronegative. Sequencing was done on a sample of PBMCs. Written as DNA, the CDR3 is TGTGCCAGTAGTAGGGCAGGGCAGGTCAAAAACATTCAGTACTTC. The encoded protein is CASSRAGQVKNIQYF. Complete variable domain (other parts from reference TRBV19 and TRBJ2-4): DGGITQSPKYLFRKEGQNVTLSCEQNLNHDAMYWYRQDPGQGLRLIYYSQIVNDFQKGDIAEGYSVSREKKESFPLTVTSAQKNPTAFYLCASSRAGQVKNIQYFGAGTRLSVL.